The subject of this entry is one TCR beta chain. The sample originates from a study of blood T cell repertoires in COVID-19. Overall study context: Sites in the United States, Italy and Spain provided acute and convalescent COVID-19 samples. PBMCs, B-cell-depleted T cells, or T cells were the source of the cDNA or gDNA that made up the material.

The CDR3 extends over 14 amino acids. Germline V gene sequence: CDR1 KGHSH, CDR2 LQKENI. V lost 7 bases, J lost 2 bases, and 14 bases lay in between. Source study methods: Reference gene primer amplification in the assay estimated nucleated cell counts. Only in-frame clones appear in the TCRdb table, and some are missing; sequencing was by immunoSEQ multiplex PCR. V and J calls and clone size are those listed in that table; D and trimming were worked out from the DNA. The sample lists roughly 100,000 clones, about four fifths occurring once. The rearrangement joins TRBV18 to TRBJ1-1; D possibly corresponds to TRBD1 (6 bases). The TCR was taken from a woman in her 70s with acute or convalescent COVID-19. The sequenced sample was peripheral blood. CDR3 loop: CASYQGGGNTEAFF. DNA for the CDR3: TGTGCCAGCTACCAAGGGGGGGGCAACACTGAAGCTTTCTTT.